These 25 T cell receptor beta chains originate from one sample sequenced in a study of cytomegalovirus exposure and HLA in healthy donors. TCRdb's table, derived via immunoSEQ multiplex PCR, lists solely in-frame clones and lacks some. The sample has approximately 200,000 clones, around 88% seen once. The specimen sequenced was PBMCs. The receptors were sampled from a woman aged 18-29 years in good health and CMV-seronegative.

The V call is TRBV14, the J call TRBJ1-2; maybe TRBD1 (6 bases). The CDR3 is 12 amino acids. V lost 0 bases, J lost 11 bases, and 10 bases lay in between. The germline gives CDR1 SGHDN, CDR2 FVKESK. CDR3 protein: CASSQEGTWYTF. CDR3 DNA sequence: TGTGCCAGCAGCCAAGAAGGGACATGGTACACCTTC.

The V call is TRBV28, the J call TRBJ2-3, with D unclear. Looked up from germline, CDR1 is MDHEN and CDR2 is SYDVKM. The CDR3 runs 13 residues. Trimming left V 2 bases short and J 6 bases short, with 9 bases between. As DNA, the CDR3 is TGTGCCAGCAGTTTAATCGGTCCGGATACGCAGTATTTT. The encoded protein is CASSLIGPDTQYF.

The rearrangement links TRBV7-9 to TRBJ1-1; maybe TRBD1 (6 bases). Per germline, CDR1 SEHNR and CDR2 FQNEAQ (reference sequence). The CDR3 loop spans 14 amino acids. Between the trimmed V and J ends, which lost 4 bases and 1 base, there was a span of 10 bases. CDR3 loop: CASSSGVKNTEAFF. The CDR3 DNA follows: TGTGCCAGCAGCTCAGGGGTAAAGAACACTGAAGCTTTCTTT.

V usage is TRBV5-1 and J usage is TRBJ2-7; D is ambiguous. Looked up from germline, CDR1 is SGHRS and CDR2 is YFSETQ. Trimming cost V 0 bases and J 2 bases, with 12 bases left between them. The CDR3 has 15 residues. CDR3 sequence reads: CASSLVAGPTYEQYF. DNA of the CDR3: TGCGCCAGCAGCTTGGTTGCAGGTCCTACCTACGAGCAGTACTTC.

This rearrangement joins TRBV5-1 to TRBJ2-1, with 9 bases aligning to TRBD1. The CDR3 runs 15 residues. Germline values: CDR1 SGHRS, CDR2 YFSETQ. J lost 7 bases, V lost 0 bases, and 5 bases had no gene match. CDR3 coding DNA: TGCGCCAGCAGCTTGGTGGGACAGGGTTGGAATGAGCAGTTCTTC. It is translated as CASSLVGQGWNEQFF. Variable domain in full (rest from reference TRBV5-1 and TRBJ2-1): KAGVTQTPRYLIKTRGQQVTLSCSPISGHRSVSWYQQTPGQGLQFLFEYFSETQRNKGNFPGRFSGRQFSNSRSEMNVSTLELGDSALYLCASSLVGQGWNEQFFGPGTRLTVL.

This clone was seen more than once but under ten times. The J gene is TRBJ2-7, the V gene TRBV6-5, with TRBD1 identical over 8 bases. Trimming removed 0 bases from V and 3 bases from J; junction bases left unmatched: 4. Per the germline V gene, CDR1 is MNHEY and CDR2 is SVGAGI. The CDR3 sequence is 15 residues long. The CDR3 sequence is CASSYSGDRFYEQYF. The CDR3 DNA is TGTGCCAGCAGTTACTCCGGGGACAGGTTCTACGAGCAGTACTTC.

The chain links TRBV4-3 to TRBJ2-7, with 9 bases aligning to TRBD1. There are 14 residues in the CDR3. V was clipped by 6 bases and J by 7 bases; unmatched bases: 10. Germline CDR1 and CDR2: LGHNA and YSLEER. The CDR3 loop is CASSLGTGTGEQYF. In DNA form, the CDR3 reads TGCGCCAGCAGTCTTGGGACAGGGACAGGGGAGCAGTACTTC.

This chain connects TRBV9 to TRBJ2-3; 8 bases match TRBD1. V dropped 2 bases and J dropped 2; count of bases not matched to a gene: 1. CDR3 size: 14 residues. Germline loops: CDR1 SGDLS, CDR2 YYNGEE. The CDR3 region has the DNA TGTGCCAGCAGCGTGACAGGGGTCACAGATACGCAGTATTTT. It encodes CASSVTGVTDTQYF. The complete variable domain, with remaining parts taken from reference TRBV9 and TRBJ2-3, reads DSGVTQTPKHLITATGQRVTLRCSPRSGDLSVYWYQQSLDQGLQFLIQYYNGEERAKGNILERFSAQQFPDLHSELNLSSLELGDSALYFCASSVTGVTDTQYFGPGTRLTVL.

This chain joins TRBV30 and TRBJ1-2; 7 bases are shared with TRBD1. Germline lookup yields CDR1 GTSNPN and CDR2 SVGIG (reference sequence). V was pared by 7 bases and J by 5 bases, with 4 bases of the junction left unmatched. This CDR3 has 11 residues. Here the CDR3 reads CAYRDSYGYTF. The CDR3 coding sequence is TGTGCCTACCGGGACAGTTATGGCTACACCTTC.

The chain couples TRBV6-6 to TRBJ2-1, with TRBD2 matching 13 bases. V lost 3 bases to trimming and J lost 10 bases; unmatched junction nucleotides: 9. This CDR3 contains 16 residues. Germline CDR1 reads MNHNY; CDR2 reads SVGAGI (reference sequence). The DNA of the CDR3 is TGTGCCAGCAGTTATCCCGGGACTAGCGGGAAAAGCGAGCAGTTCTTC. This codes for CASSYPGTSGKSEQFF.

This clone was recorded a few times. The junction shows a germline mismatch at one end, possibly a read error. V and J are TRBV7-7 and TRBJ2-2, with 11 bases aligning to TRBD1. The V gene's germline CDR1 is SSHAT and CDR2 FNYEAQ (reference sequence). The CDR3 consists of 17 residues. The CDR3 region has the DNA TGTGCTAGCAGCCCATGGACAGGGGGCGCGAACACCGGGGAGCTGTTTTTT. Its protein product is CASSPWTGGANTGELFF.

The CDR3 region has the DNA TGCGCCAGCAGCCACCATCCGGCGCATAGGAGCTCCTACAATGAGCAGTTCTTC. Translated: CASSHHPAHRSSYNEQFF. The V call is TRBV4-1, the J call TRBJ2-1, with D unresolved. V lost 3 bases and J 0 bases, leaving 18 bases between the germline ends. CDR1 is MGHRA and CDR2 is YSYEKL in the germline V gene. This CDR3 has 18 amino acids.

This chain connects TRBV7-9 to TRBJ2-7, with 7 bases that match TRBD1. Per the germline V gene, CDR1 is SEHNR and CDR2 is FQNEAQ (reference sequence). With V trimmed by 10 bases and J by 2 bases, 8 bases remained unmatched. The CDR3 has 13 amino acids. The CDR3 DNA reads as TGTGCCACCAGTAGGGGGCACGCCTACGAGCAGTACTTC. Residues: CATSRGHAYEQYF.

The rearrangement joins TRBV6-9 to TRBJ1-3; D possibly corresponds to TRBD1 (5 bases). This CDR3 is 14 amino acids long. V was shortened by 9 bases and J by 6 bases, with 18 bases between the two germline ends. Germline assignment: CDR1 MNHGY and CDR2 SVAAGI. CDR3 sequence: CARQESEDPNTIYF. The CDR3 coding sequence is TGTGCCAGACAGGAGAGTGAGGACCCAAACACCATATATTTT.

The rearrangement uses TRBV4-2 and TRBJ2-5, with TRBD2 identical over 13 bases. Germline V lookup: CDR1 LGHNA, CDR2 YNFKEQ. CDR3 length: 15 amino acids. With V trimmed by 1 base and J by 6 bases, 2 bases remained unmatched. In nucleotides, the CDR3 is TGTGCCAGCAGCCAAGGGACTAGCGGGAGACAGACCCAGTACTTC. It yields the protein CASSQGTSGRQTQYF.

CDR3 loop: CASSIGQGALLGNEQFF. The CDR3 nucleotides are TGTGCCAGCAGTATAGGACAGGGGGCTCTTCTGGGCAATGAGCAGTTCTTC. The rearrangement joins TRBV27 to TRBJ2-1; TRBD1 aligns across 11 bases. CDR1 MNHEY and CDR2 SMNVEV come from the germline V gene (reference sequence). This CDR3 is 17 amino acids long. The junction had 12 bases not matched to a gene; V was cut back by 5 bases and J by 6 bases.

J is TRBJ2-5 and V is TRBV9; 7 nucleotides match TRBD2. The CDR3 runs to 14 residues. Unmatched junction bases numbered 2, after V lost 2 bases and J lost 1 base. CDR1 SGDLS and CDR2 YYNGEE come from the germline V gene. The CDR3, as DNA: TGTGCCAGCAGCGTTTGGGGGGGCCAAGAGACCCAGTACTTC. It translates to CASSVWGGQETQYF.

The chain uses TRBV28 and TRBJ1-3; D is possibly TRBD1 (5 bases). V lost 2 bases and J 0 bases, leaving 8 bases between the germline ends. Germline V lookup: CDR1 MDHEN, CDR2 SYDVKM. This CDR3 is 15 amino acids long. The CDR3 DNA sequence: TGTGCCAGCAGTTTAGCGGGGCGCTCTGGAAACACCATATATTTT. Translated, it gives CASSLAGRSGNTIYF.

The genes are TRBV6-6 and TRBJ2-7; possibly TRBD2 for D (6 bases). Germline V gene lookup returns CDR1 MNHNY and CDR2 SVGAGI (reference sequence). The CDR3 covers 13 residues. V lost 1 base and J lost 4, with 8 bases in between. CDR3 loop: CASSYFGGYEQYF. CDR3 in DNA: TGTGCCAGCAGTTACTTCGGGGGTTACGAGCAGTACTTC.

This clone was seen a single time. The genes are TRBV7-6 and TRBJ2-5; 9 nucleotides agree with TRBD2. Trimming removed 4 bases from V and 1 base from J; junction bases left unmatched: 4. CDR3 length equals 15 residues. Germline V lookup: CDR1 SGHVS, CDR2 FNYEAQ. The CDR3 is CASSSGLATQETQYF. The CDR3 DNA is TGTGCCAGCAGCTCCGGACTAGCGACCCAAGAGACCCAGTACTTC.

The chain couples TRBV11-2 to TRBJ2-3; 9 bases are shared with TRBD2. Germline CDR1 SGHAT, CDR2 FQNNGV. Trimming removed 2 bases from V and 1 base from J; junction bases left unmatched: 4. This CDR3 has 16 residues. CDR3 DNA sequence: TGTGCCAGCAGCTTAATTGCTAGCGGGGGCACAGATACGCAGTATTTT. Encoded protein: CASSLIASGGTDTQYF.

V is TRBV27 and J is TRBJ2-3; TRBD2 agrees at 7 bases. The germline V gene has CDR1 MNHEY and CDR2 SMNVEV (reference sequence). The CDR3 runs to 15 residues. Trimming at V came to 3 bases and at J to 2 bases, leaving 5 bases not matched to a gene. CDR3 amino acids: CASSLTGGLTDTQYF. Written as DNA, the CDR3 is TGTGCCAGCAGTTTGACGGGAGGTCTCACAGATACGCAGTATTTT.

The chain carries TRBV27 and TRBJ2-2; 7 bases map to TRBD2. This CDR3 is built from 16 residues. Germline V CDR1 and CDR2: MNHEY, SMNVEV (reference sequence). Trimming cost V 4 bases and J 1 base; bases outside gene matches: 6. CDR3 nucleotides: TGTGCCAGCAGTTCTTGGGACTACTTGAACACCGGGGAGCTGTTTTTT. This encodes CASSSWDYLNTGELFF.

The rearrangement joins TRBV5-4 to TRBJ1-2; D is perhaps TRBD1 (6 bases). The germline V and J ends were trimmed by 4 bases and 6 bases, with 19 bases remaining between them. The CDR3 length is 15 residues. The germline gives CDR1 SGHNT, CDR2 YYREEE (reference sequence). The CDR3 region has the DNA TGTGCCAGCAGCGACGGCTACAGGGAACTAAATGGCTACACCTTC. Protein product: CASSDGYRELNGYTF.

The gene calls are TRBV29-1 and TRBJ2-1; 14 bases agree with TRBD2. Germline loops: CDR1 SQVTM, CDR2 ANQGSEA. The CDR3 has 15 residues. The junction had 9 bases not matched to a gene; V was cut back by 6 bases and J by 8 bases. The CDR3 protein is CSVREGLAGVDEQFF. The CDR3 DNA sequence: TGCAGCGTCCGGGAGGGACTAGCGGGAGTCGATGAGCAGTTCTTC.